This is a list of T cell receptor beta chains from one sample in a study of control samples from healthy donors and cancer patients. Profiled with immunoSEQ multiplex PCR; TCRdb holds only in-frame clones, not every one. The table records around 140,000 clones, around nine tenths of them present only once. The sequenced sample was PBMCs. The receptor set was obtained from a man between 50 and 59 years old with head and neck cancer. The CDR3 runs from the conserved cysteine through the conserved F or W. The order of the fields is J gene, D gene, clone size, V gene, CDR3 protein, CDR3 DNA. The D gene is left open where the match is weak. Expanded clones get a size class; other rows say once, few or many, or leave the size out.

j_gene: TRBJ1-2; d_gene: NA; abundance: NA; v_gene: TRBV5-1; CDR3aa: CASSLSLSDRSYGYTF; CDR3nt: TGCGCCAGCAGCTTGAGCCTAAGCGACAGGTCCTATGGCTACACCTTC
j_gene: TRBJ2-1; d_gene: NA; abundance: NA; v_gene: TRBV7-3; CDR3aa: CASSPFDQFFTYNEQFF; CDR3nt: TGTGCCAGCAGCCCATTCGACCAATTCTTCACTTACAATGAGCAGTTCTTC
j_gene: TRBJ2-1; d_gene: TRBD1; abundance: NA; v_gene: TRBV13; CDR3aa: CASSSGTGASNEQFF; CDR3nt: TGTGCCAGCAGCTCCGGGACAGGGGCAAGCAATGAGCAGTTCTTC
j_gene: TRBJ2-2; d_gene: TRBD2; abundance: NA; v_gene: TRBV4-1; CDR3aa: CASSQASGGASTGELFF; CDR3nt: TGCGCCAGCAGCCAAGCCAGCGGGGGCGCCTCCACCGGGGAGCTGTTTTTT
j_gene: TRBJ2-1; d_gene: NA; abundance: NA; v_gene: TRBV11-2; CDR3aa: CASKNRAVEQFF; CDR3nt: TGTGCCAGCAAAAACAGGGCGGTGGAGCAGTTCTTC
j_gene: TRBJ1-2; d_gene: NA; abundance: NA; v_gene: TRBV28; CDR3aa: CASSSPGVGGYTF; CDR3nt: TGTGCCAGCAGTTCCCCAGGGGTTGGCGGCTACACCTTC
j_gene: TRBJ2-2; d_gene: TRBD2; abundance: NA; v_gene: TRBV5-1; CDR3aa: CASSLMAGGPTGELFF; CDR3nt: TGCGCCAGCAGCTTGATGGCGGGAGGGCCCACCGGGGAGCTGTTTTTT
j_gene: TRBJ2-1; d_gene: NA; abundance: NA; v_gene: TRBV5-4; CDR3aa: CASSLSRQYNEQFF; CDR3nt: TGTGCCAGCAGCTTGAGCAGGCAGTACAATGAGCAGTTCTTC
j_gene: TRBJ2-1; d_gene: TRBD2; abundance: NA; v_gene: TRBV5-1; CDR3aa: CASSLGHALAGRGNEQFF; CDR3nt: TGCGCCAGCAGCCTTGGACACGCACTAGCGGGACGCGGCAATGAGCAGTTCTTC
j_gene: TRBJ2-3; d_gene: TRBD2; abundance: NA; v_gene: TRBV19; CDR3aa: CASSTQLAGEIIGKPETSTDTQYF; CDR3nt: TGTGCCAGTAGTACCCAACTAGCGGGAGAAATAATAGGAAAACCAGAAACTAGCACAGATACGCAGTATTTT
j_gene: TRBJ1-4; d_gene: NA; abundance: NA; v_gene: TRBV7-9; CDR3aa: CASSNNEKLFF; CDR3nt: TGTGCCAGCAGCAATAATGAAAAACTGTTTTTT
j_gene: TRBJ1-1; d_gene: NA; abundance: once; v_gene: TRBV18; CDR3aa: CASSPATDSMNTEAFF; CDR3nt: TGTGCCAGCTCACCGGCAACAGATTCTATGAACACTGAAGCTTTCTTT
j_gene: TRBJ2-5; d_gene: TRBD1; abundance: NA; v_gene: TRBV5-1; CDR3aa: CASSETGTQETQYF; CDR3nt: TGCGCCAGCAGCGAGACAGGGACCCAAGAGACCCAGTACTTC
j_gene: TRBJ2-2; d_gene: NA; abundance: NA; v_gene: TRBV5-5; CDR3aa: CASSLRGSGELFF; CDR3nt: TGTGCCAGCAGCTTAAGGGGGAGCGGGGAGCTGTTTTTT
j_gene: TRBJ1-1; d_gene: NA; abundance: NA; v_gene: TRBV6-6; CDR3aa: CASRASGVGTEAFF; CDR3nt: TGTGCCAGCAGGGCTAGCGGAGTCGGCACTGAAGCTTTCTTT
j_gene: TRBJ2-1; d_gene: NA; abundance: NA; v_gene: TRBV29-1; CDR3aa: CSVAAGNYNEQFF; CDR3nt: TGCAGCGTTGCGGCGGGGAACTACAATGAGCAGTTCTTC